The rows below give T cell receptor beta chains drawn from one sample of a study of CD8 T cells in ankylosing spondylitis. TCRdb independently ran MiXCR on the 5' RACE reads; one entry per CDR3 protein. The table lists a few hundred thousand distinct CDR3 sequences, around 25% of them singletons. Sequenced sample: blood, either unsorted or a sorted T cell fraction (not recorded which). These receptor sequences come from a male donor with ankylosing spondylitis or in good health (not recorded which). The CDR3 runs from the conserved cysteine through the conserved F or W. D genes are given only for firm matches. Only some rows state a clone size, as once, few, many or a class for expanded clones.

.	TRBV20-1	TRBJ2-3	few	CSARDLHIADTQYF	TGCAGTGCTAGAGACCTGCACATAGCAGATACGCAGTATTTT
.	TRBV12-3/TRBV12-4	TRBJ2-5	.	CASSLRLETQYF	TGTGCCAGCAGTCTGAGGTTGGAGACCCAGTACTTC
TRBD2	TRBV29-1	TRBJ2-3	.	CSVARLAGGPRADTQYF	TGCAGCGTTGCCAGACTAGCGGGGGGGCCGAGGGCAGATACGCAGTATTTT
TRBD2	TRBV4-2	TRBJ2-1	.	CASSQGAGGPDEQFF	TGTGCCAGCAGCCAAGGAGCGGGGGGCCCAGATGAGCAGTTCTTC
.	TRBV7-7	TRBJ2-3	.	CASSLGPIADTQYF	TGTGCCAGCAGCCTAGGCCCCATCGCAGATACGCAGTATTTT
TRBD1	TRBV29-1	TRBJ2-4	.	CSASTGVGNIQYF	TGCAGCGCATCTACAGGGGTAGGAAACATTCAGTACTTC
.	TRBV10-2	TRBJ2-3	once	CASSLVSGLGSTDTQYF	TGCGCCAGCAGTTTAGTCTCGGGGCTGGGGAGCACAGATACGCAGTATTTT
.	TRBV10-3	TRBJ2-3	.	CAISDRDGDTQYF	TGTGCCATCAGTGACCGGGACGGAGATACGCAGTATTTT
.	TRBV12-3/TRBV12-4	TRBJ1-5	.	CASRDPRSNQPQHF	TGTGCCAGCCGCGATCCGAGAAGCAATCAGCCCCAGCATTTT
.	TRBV29-1	TRBJ2-3	few	CSVERQSVIDTQYF	TGCAGCGTTGAGCGACAATCGGTAATAGATACGCAGTATTTT
TRBD1	TRBV11-2	TRBJ2-7	many	CASIGRDRTYEQYF	TGTGCCAGCATCGGAAGGGACAGGACCTACGAGCAGTACTTC
.	TRBV20-1	TRBJ2-3	many	CSASFSSDTQYF	TGCAGTGCTAGCTTTTCCTCAGATACGCAGTATTTT
TRBD1	TRBV29-1	TRBJ1-4	many	CSVPGQGTPTNEKLFF	TGCAGCGTCCCGGGACAGGGGACTCCAACTAATGAAAAACTGTTTTTT
.	TRBV12-3/TRBV12-4	TRBJ2-7	many	CASSGDVSYEQYF	TGTGCCAGCAGCGGGGACGTTTCCTACGAGCAGTACTTC
TRBD1	TRBV2	TRBJ1-1	once	CASSLLYRGTTEAFF	TGTGCCAGCAGCCTTTTATACAGGGGTACCACTGAAGCTTTCTTT
.	TRBV20-1	TRBJ2-1	many	CSARVSSRVAEQFF	TGCAGTGCTAGAGTCTCCTCCAGGGTTGCTGAGCAGTTCTTC
.	TRBV28	TRBJ2-7	.	CASSDNGALQRF	TGTGCCAGCAGTGATAACGGGGCCCTCCAGCGCTTC
TRBD2	TRBV10-3	TRBJ2-3	.	CAIGMTSGDTDTQYF	TGTGCCATCGGTATGACTAGCGGGGACACAGATACGCAGTATTTT
.	TRBV10-3	TRBJ2-3	.	CAISAESYTDTQYF	TGTGCCATCAGTGCGGAGAGCTACACAGATACGCAGTATTTT
.	TRBV12-3/TRBV12-4	TRBJ1-1	.	CASSSSGASGTEAFF	TGTGCCAGCAGTTCGTCAGGGGCTTCGGGCACTGAAGCTTTCTTT
TRBD1	TRBV7-8	TRBJ2-5	many	CASSLATGLEETQYF	TGTGCCAGCAGCTTAGCGACAGGGTTAGAAGAGACCCAGTACTTC
.	TRBV4-1	TRBJ2-1	many	CASSLKTGSEQFF	TGCGCCAGCAGCCTAAAAACAGGGAGTGAGCAGTTCTTC
.	TRBV20-1	TRBJ2-7	few	CACGLRSSYEQYF	TGCGCCTGCGGGCTTAGGAGCTCCTACGAGCAGTACTTC
TRBD2	TRBV20-1	TRBJ2-7	many	CSARDSGVKYF	TGCAGTGCTAGAGATAGCGGGGTTAAGTACTTC
.	TRBV12-3/TRBV12-4	TRBJ2-5	.	CASSDSAGQETQYF	TGTGCCAGCAGCGATTCGGCAGGCCAAGAGACCCAGTACTTC
TRBD2	TRBV3-1	TRBJ2-1	many	CASSLTRGLNEQFF	TGTGCCAGCAGCCTAACCCGGGGACTAAATGAGCAGTTCTTC
.	TRBV20-1	TRBJ2-1	few	CSAPPLADKGREQFF	TGCAGTGCTCCTCCTTTAGCGGATAAGGGACGTGAGCAGTTCTTC
.	TRBV15	TRBJ2-7	.	CATSRDRETFPYEQYF	TGTGCCACCAGCAGAGATCGGGAGACCTTTCCCTACGAGCAGTACTTC
.	TRBV6-2/TRBV6-3	TRBJ2-1	once	CASTYETTAYNEQFF	TGTGCCAGCACTTACGAGACTACAGCCTACAATGAGCAGTTCTTC
TRBD2	TRBV20-1	TRBJ2-3	.	CSARPSLLAGGLTDTQYF	TGCAGTGCTAGGCCGTCACTACTAGCGGGGGGCCTCACAGATACGCAGTATTTT
TRBD1	TRBV12-3/TRBV12-4	TRBJ2-7	.	CASSSDRGPQPYEQYF	TGTGCCAGCAGTTCAGACAGGGGGCCCCAACCCTACGAGCAGTACTTC
TRBD1	TRBV3-1	TRBJ2-5	few	CASSQGQGRETQYF	TGTGCCAGCAGCCAAGGACAGGGTCGGGAGACCCAGTACTTC
.	TRBV5-5	TRBJ1-5	few	CASSPLQASNQPQHF	TGTGCCAGCAGCCCACTCCAGGCTAGCAATCAGCCCCAGCATTTT
TRBD2	TRBV20-1	TRBJ2-5	few	CSARVEAGGQRGGQYF	TGCAGTGCTAGAGTGGAAGCGGGGGGTCAAAGGGGTGGCCAGTACTTC
.	TRBV6-6	TRBJ2-2	.	CASIFTNTGELFF	TGTGCCAGCATTTTCACGAACACCGGGGAGCTGTTTTTT
.	TRBV20-1	TRBJ1-2	.	CSASPQGLPNYGYTF	TGCAGTGCTAGCCCACAGGGTCTACCTAACTATGGCTACACCTTC
.	TRBV6-5	TRBJ2-7	.	CASSYLGTDAYEQYF	TGTGCCAGCAGTTATTTGGGGACGGACGCCTACGAGCAGTACTTC
.	TRBV15	TRBJ2-7	.	CATSRDRGGPYEQYF	TGTGCCACCAGCAGAGATCGAGGCGGTCCCTACGAGCAGTACTTC
.	TRBV3-1	TRBJ2-7	.	CASSLLPSSYEQYF	TGTGCCAGCAGCCTGCTTCCGAGCTCCTACGAGCAGTACTTC
.	TRBV20-1	TRBJ2-5	few	CSASYVYQETQYF	TGCAGTGCTAGTTACGTGTACCAAGAGACCCAGTACTTC
.	TRBV9	TRBJ1-4	once	CASSVEPSGVGKLFF	TGTGCCAGCAGCGTAGAACCATCGGGGGTAGGAAAACTGTTTTTT
.	TRBV20-1	TRBJ2-3	.	CSVGGPGVTDTQYF	TGCAGTGTAGGGGGGCCGGGGGTCACAGATACGCAGTATTTT
.	TRBV12-3/TRBV12-4	TRBJ1-5	many	CASSDRIGNQPQHF	TGTGCCAGCAGTGACAGGATTGGGAATCAGCCCCAGCATTTT
.	TRBV29-1	TRBJ1-3	many	CSVGANGNTIYF	TGCAGCGTTGGGGCAAATGGAAACACCATATATTTT
.	TRBV10-3	TRBJ2-3	.	CAITRDLKDTQYF	TGTGCCATCACGCGGGATTTGAAAGATACGCAGTATTTT
.	TRBV2	TRBJ1-6	.	CASSSQGYNSPLHF	TGTGCCAGCAGCTCCCAGGGTTATAATTCACCCCTCCACTTT
.	TRBV11-2	TRBJ2-7	many	CASSLGLRLSSYEQYF	TGTGCCAGCAGCTTAGGTCTTCGGCTATCCTCCTACGAGCAGTACTTC
.	TRBV20-1	TRBJ2-5	.	CSAIDRYQETQYF	TGCAGTGCCATAGACAGGTACCAAGAGACCCAGTACTTC
TRBD2	TRBV11-2	TRBJ2-3	.	CASSWGLVGYTQYF	TGTGCCAGCAGTTGGGGACTAGTAGGGTATACGCAGTATTTT
TRBD2	TRBV29-1	TRBJ2-3	.	CSVRSGGNTDTQYF	TGCAGCGTCCGTAGCGGGGGGAACACAGATACGCAGTATTTT
.	TRBV10-3	TRBJ2-5	.	CAISEQGGETQYF	TGTGCCATCAGTGAGCAGGGAGGAGAGACCCAGTACTTC
.	TRBV20-1	TRBJ2-3	.	CSARPRGPGDTQYF	TGCAGTGCTAGACCGCGGGGGCCGGGGGATACGCAGTATTTT
.	TRBV20-1	TRBJ2-3	.	CSARDFRGVGTDTQYF	TGCAGTGCTAGAGACTTCAGGGGTGTCGGCACAGATACGCAGTATTTT
.	TRBV3-1	TRBJ2-7	many	CASSLGEYEQYF	TGTGCCAGCAGCCTAGGGGAGTACGAGCAGTACTTC
.	TRBV20-1	TRBJ2-7	many	CSAGDGSYEQYF	TGCAGTGCTGGGGACGGCTCCTACGAGCAGTACTTC
.	TRBV5-4	TRBJ2-2	many	CASSLGQFGELFF	TGTGCCAGCAGCCTGGGCCAGTTTGGGGAGCTGTTTTTT
TRBD2	TRBV10-3	TRBJ2-1	many	CAISGGGAGEQFF	TGTGCCATCAGCGGCGGGGGGGCGGGTGAGCAGTTCTTC
TRBD2	TRBV20-1	TRBJ2-3	.	CSADPGLAVTDTQYF	TGCAGTGCTGACCCGGGACTAGCGGTAACAGATACGCAGTATTTT
.	TRBV7-9	TRBJ2-7	.	CASSLGGRGFDEQYF	TGTGCCAGCAGCTTAGGTGGCAGGGGATTCGACGAGCAGTACTTC